This T cell receptor beta chain came from a study of radiotherapy plus CTLA-4 blockade in lung cancer listed by TCRdb under 2018. For context, the study as a whole: Among enrolled patients, under 20% had an objective response and 31% reached disease control. Overall study outcomes, separate from this receptor: Increased serum interferon-beta after radiation, together with early dynamic changes in blood T cell clones, were reported to be the strongest predictors of response. After treatment with radiotherapy and ipilimumab, TCR clones that came from tumors expanded in the peripheral blood.

The method was the immunoSEQ multiplex PCR assay. This is the immuneACCESS table as TCRdb keeps it, with only in-frame sequences that have V and J called. A part of the clones is gone; compared with another copy, unresolved V genes explain less than half, and the rest is unexplained. The table for this sample lists about 48,000 clones; roughly 80% of them were counted only once. More than 3% of the sample rests with the top ten. In this study, focal radiation therapy paired with CTLA-4 blockade (ipilimumab) was tested in patients who had chemo-refractory metastatic non-small-cell lung cancer. With regard to this clone: Its antigen is unknown. Base qualities are not recorded, but no much larger clone differs from it by a single base.

Trimming takes 6 bases from V and 1 base from J, and the germline ends sit 13 bases apart. The germline V gene (reference sequence) specifies LNHDA as CDR1 and SQIVND as CDR2. The CDR3 spans 15 residues, from the cysteine through the phenylalanine. Here the CDR3 DNA is all that survives: 45 bases in frame from base 1. Recombination joined TRBV19 with TRBJ1-5, with no reliable assignment of the D segment. Specimen: peripheral blood, collected from a patient treated with radiotherapy plus ipilimumab. This clonotype was sampled from a human donor with non-small cell lung cancer who had stable disease on radiotherapy plus ipilimumab. At the DNA level, the sequence is TGTGCCAGTAGCTTTCGGGGAGAGAGCAATCAGCCCCAGCATTTT. Translated, this is CASSFRGESNQPQHF.